The text below deals with one T cell receptor (beta chain). Its target is unknown. The source of the sample is a study of cytomegalovirus exposure and HLA in healthy donors. Study at large: As released early, the data held about 85 million unique TCRs from HLA-typed donors.

Findings and caveats of the study: High specificity and sensitivity for cytomegalovirus status were reported for the classifier. Prior analysis indicated that the majority of TCR beta V segments exhibited productivity approximately 87% or approximately 30% of the time. Later genetic work tied a missense DCLRE1C variant to beta-chain V and J trimming.

Germline V lookup: CDR1 MGHRA, CDR2 YSYEKL. The CDR3 is made up of 17 amino acids. V lost 0 bases to trimming and J lost 5 bases, with 19 bases between them. The PCR employed 60 Vbeta primers together with 13 Jbeta primers. Sequenced by immunoSEQ multiplex PCR; TCRdb stores in-frame clones only, minus some. The data contain some 140,000 clones, 87% of them singletons. This clonotype originated in a woman in her twenties or thirties in good health and CMV-seronegative. The chain recombines TRBV4-1 with TRBJ1-1, with D maybe TRBD1 (6 bases). Sequencing used PBMCs. CDR3 region: CASSQDLGGAAFTEAFF. In DNA, the CDR3 is TGCGCCAGCAGCCAAGATTTAGGGGGGGCCGCCTTTACTGAAGCTTTCTTT.